This T cell receptor (delta chain) came from a study of Vδ1+ human thymocytes. Study-level results: Despite high sort purity, about a fifth of thymic T cell receptor delta sequences were Vdelta2. In the thymus, TRG and TRD repertoires looked highly polyclonal with Gaussian CDR3 lengths.

Sequences come from RNA converted to cDNA by reverse transcription. Multiplex PCR used pooled V-gene forward primers and a constant-region reverse primer to amplify CDR3s. TCRdb fed the multiplex PCR reads to CATT. The table includes about 58,000 delta-chain clones, about 16% detected once. The sorted cells were CD3+ Vdelta1+ Vdelta2- thymocytes from alphabeta-depleted thymus. Purity of the sorted Vdelta1+ thymocytes ranged from 98% to 99.6%. This clone was found a few times. The target antigen is unknown. The CDR3 runs to 19 residues. The V gene's germline CDR1 is TSWWSYY and CDR2 QGS. V lost 0 bases to trimming and J lost 0 bases; unmatched junction nucleotides: 12.

The V call is TRDV1, the J call TRDJ1; TRDD3 aligns across 8 bases. This sequence was found in a girl less than two years old who had congenital heart surgery. The sequenced sample was Vdelta1+ gamma-delta thymocytes from the thymus. Subset meaning: FACS-sorted CD3+ TCRalphabeta- TCRVdelta1+ TCRVdelta2- thymocytes. CDR3 DNA: TGTGCTCTTGGGGAACTCGGCGGCTGGGGGACACCCGACACCGATAAACTCATCTTT. This gives the protein CALGELGGWGTPDTDKLIF.